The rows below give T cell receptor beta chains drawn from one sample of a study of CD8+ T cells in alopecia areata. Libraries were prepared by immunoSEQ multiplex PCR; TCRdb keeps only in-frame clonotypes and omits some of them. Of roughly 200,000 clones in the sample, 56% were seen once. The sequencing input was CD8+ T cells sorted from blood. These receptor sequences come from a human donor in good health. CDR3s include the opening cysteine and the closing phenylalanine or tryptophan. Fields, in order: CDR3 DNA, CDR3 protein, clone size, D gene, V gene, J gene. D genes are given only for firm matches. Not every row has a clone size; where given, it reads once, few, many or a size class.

cdr3_nt: TGCGCCAGCAGCTCCCGGCGGGCCGTGAACACTGAAGCTTTCTTT
cdr3_aa: CASSSRRAVNTEAFF
clone_size: once
d_call: .
v_call: TRBV5-1
j_call: TRBJ1-1

cdr3_nt: TGCAGCGTTATGGCGGATAGCACAGATACGCAGTATTTT
cdr3_aa: CSVMADSTDTQYF
clone_size: few
d_call: .
v_call: TRBV29-1
j_call: TRBJ2-3

cdr3_nt: TGCGCCAGCAGCCAAGTGAAGGAGATGGACTATGGCTACACCTTC
cdr3_aa: CASSQVKEMDYGYTF
clone_size: .
d_call: .
v_call: TRBV4-1
j_call: TRBJ1-2

cdr3_nt: TGTGCCACCTCGAAAGGGACTCCACAGACAGATACGCAGTATTTT
cdr3_aa: CATSKGTPQTDTQYF
clone_size: .
d_call: .
v_call: TRBV25-1
j_call: TRBJ2-3

cdr3_nt: TGCAGCGTTGTGACTAGCGGGGGGTACAATGAGCAGTTCTTC
cdr3_aa: CSVVTSGGYNEQFF
clone_size: .
d_call: TRBD2
v_call: TRBV29-1
j_call: TRBJ2-1

cdr3_nt: TGCAGCGTTGGGCCCGGGGCTGGACAGCCCCAGCATTTT
cdr3_aa: CSVGPGAGQPQHF
clone_size: .
d_call: .
v_call: TRBV29-1
j_call: TRBJ1-5

cdr3_nt: TGTGCCAGCAGCTTCGCAACAGGGGTTATGAACACTGAAGCTTTCTTT
cdr3_aa: CASSFATGVMNTEAFF
clone_size: few
d_call: TRBD1
v_call: TRBV7-9
j_call: TRBJ1-1

cdr3_nt: TGTGCCAGCAGCATTGGACAGGGGCTTGGAGCTTTCTTT
cdr3_aa: CASSIGQGLGAFF
clone_size: .
d_call: TRBD1
v_call: TRBV7-9
j_call: TRBJ1-1

cdr3_nt: TGTGCCAGCAGCCGGGACAGGGCGACTGGGGATACGCAGTATTTT
cdr3_aa: CASSRDRATGDTQYF
clone_size: medium-sized
d_call: TRBD1
v_call: TRBV5-5
j_call: TRBJ2-3

cdr3_nt: TGTGCCAGCAGCCCCTCCGGCAGTATGAACACTGAAGCTTTCTTT
cdr3_aa: CASSPSGSMNTEAFF
clone_size: .
d_call: .
v_call: TRBV9
j_call: TRBJ1-1

cdr3_nt: TGTGCCACCAGCCCTGTGAGGGGGGACATTCAGTACTTC
cdr3_aa: CATSPVRGDIQYF
clone_size: .
d_call: .
v_call: TRBV15
j_call: TRBJ2-4

cdr3_nt: TGCGCCAGCAGCCAAGGGGCCTCGTCCGGGACTAGATTTAATGAGCAGTTCTTC
cdr3_aa: CASSQGASSGTRFNEQFF
clone_size: .
d_call: TRBD2
v_call: TRBV4-1
j_call: TRBJ2-1

cdr3_nt: TGTGCCAGCAGCCGGACAGGGAGCGACGAGCAGTACTTC
cdr3_aa: CASSRTGSDEQYF
clone_size: .
d_call: TRBD1
v_call: TRBV7-9
j_call: TRBJ2-7

cdr3_nt: TGTGCCACCAGCAGAGATCCGGACAGCAATGAGCAGTTCTTC
cdr3_aa: CATSRDPDSNEQFF
clone_size: few
d_call: .
v_call: TRBV15
j_call: TRBJ2-1

cdr3_nt: TGCGCCAGCAGCTTGTTTTCTAGCAGGCCTAGCACAGATACGCAGTATTTT
cdr3_aa: CASSLFSSRPSTDTQYF
clone_size: once
d_call: .
v_call: TRBV5-1
j_call: TRBJ2-3

cdr3_nt: TGTGCCTGGAGTGTGGACTCCTCCTACGAGCAGTACTTC
cdr3_aa: CAWSVDSSYEQYF
clone_size: .
d_call: .
v_call: TRBV30
j_call: TRBJ2-7

cdr3_nt: TGTGTGAACGGGTACGACTACACCTTC
cdr3_aa: CVNGYDYTF
clone_size: few
d_call: .
v_call: TRBV6-5
j_call: TRBJ1-2

cdr3_nt: TGTGCCAGCAGGCCCATGAACACCGGGGAGCTGTTTTTT
cdr3_aa: CASRPMNTGELFF
clone_size: once
d_call: .
v_call: TRBV2
j_call: TRBJ2-2

cdr3_nt: TGTGCCAGCAGCCCCCGCGGTTATAGCAATCAGCCCCAGCATTTT
cdr3_aa: CASSPRGYSNQPQHF
clone_size: .
d_call: .
v_call: TRBV7-2
j_call: TRBJ1-5

cdr3_nt: TGTGCCAGCAGTTACTCGGTTAGCGATGAGCAGTTCTTC
cdr3_aa: CASSYSVSDEQFF
clone_size: .
d_call: .
v_call: TRBV6-5
j_call: TRBJ2-1

cdr3_nt: TGCAGCGTTGACGCAGGGTTCTTCTACACCTTC
cdr3_aa: CSVDAGFFYTF
clone_size: .
d_call: .
v_call: TRBV29-1
j_call: TRBJ1-2

cdr3_nt: TGTGCCAGCAGGAGCCTGGACAGCCCCTATGGCTACACCTTC
cdr3_aa: CASRSLDSPYGYTF
clone_size: .
d_call: .
v_call: TRBV27
j_call: TRBJ1-2

cdr3_nt: TGTGCCAGCAGTTATAGGGGAGGCAATCAGCCCCAGCATTTT
cdr3_aa: CASSYRGGNQPQHF
clone_size: once
d_call: .
v_call: TRBV27
j_call: TRBJ1-5

cdr3_nt: TGTGCCAGCAGCTTGGGAGGGGGCGACGAGCAGTACTTC
cdr3_aa: CASSLGGGDEQYF
clone_size: .
d_call: TRBD1
v_call: TRBV5-6
j_call: TRBJ2-7

cdr3_nt: TGTGCCAGCAGCTTGCCTAGCGGGGGGGCAGATACGCAGTATTTT
cdr3_aa: CASSLPSGGADTQYF
clone_size: .
d_call: TRBD2
v_call: TRBV11-2
j_call: TRBJ2-3

cdr3_nt: TGTGCCAGCAGCTTCGACTACAATGAGCAGTTCTTC
cdr3_aa: CASSFDYNEQFF
clone_size: .
d_call: .
v_call: TRBV5-6
j_call: TRBJ2-1

cdr3_nt: TGTGCCAGCAGTTGGGACAGGTCGGGGACCGGGGAGCTGTTTTTT
cdr3_aa: CASSWDRSGTGELFF
clone_size: .
d_call: TRBD1
v_call: TRBV27
j_call: TRBJ2-2

cdr3_nt: TGCGCCAGCAGTCGACGGGACAGGGCATTGGGTTGCAACAATGAGCAGTTCTTC
cdr3_aa: CASSRRDRALGCNNEQFF
clone_size: .
d_call: TRBD1
v_call: TRBV23-1
j_call: TRBJ2-1

cdr3_nt: TGCGCCAGCAGCCAAGATCGGCCAGGGTGGGGCTACACCTTC
cdr3_aa: CASSQDRPGWGYTF
clone_size: .
d_call: .
v_call: TRBV4-1
j_call: TRBJ1-2